This entry lists 29 T cell receptor beta chains sequenced from one sample in a study of T-cell memory formation after mild COVID-19. In TCRdb, the 5' RACE reads were re-called with MiXCR into one record per CDR3 protein. The profile shows 300,000 to 350,000 distinct CDR3 sequences, roughly 15% of them singletons. The sample was PBMCs or a T cell subset sorted from them (not recorded which). The receptors here all came from a man aged 18 to 29 who had mild COVID-19 (a few samples of this study predate the infection). Cell type and time point are not known.

This clonotype has only a few counts. The chain joins TRBV6-2 or TRBV6-3 to TRBJ2-7; the match to TRBD2 covers 7 bases. With V trimmed by 8 bases and J by 4 bases, 11 bases remained unmatched. Germline V lookup: CDR1 MNHEY, CDR2 SVGEGT. This CDR3 comprises 14 residues. CDR3 protein: CASVNGGVPYEQYV. CDR3 in DNA: TGTGCCAGCGTTAATGGGGGGGTCCCGTACGAGCAGTACGTC.

The chain links TRBV6-2 or TRBV6-3 to TRBJ2-7; 7 nucleotides align to TRBD1. The CDR3 length is 15 residues. Germline values: CDR1 MNHEY, CDR2 SVGEGT. Trimming took 2 bases from V and 5 from J; bases not matched to a gene: 9. In DNA, the CDR3 is TGTGCCAGCAGTTACCCCTCGACAGGGTGGAACGAGCAGTACTTC. It is translated as CASSYPSTGWNEQYF.

The chain carries TRBV2 and TRBJ2-5; D perhaps matches TRBD2 (6 bases). Germline V lookup: CDR1 SNHLY, CDR2 FYNNEI. With 3 bases removed from V and 4 bases from J, the gap between germline ends came to 6 bases. CDR3 length equals 12 residues. The CDR3 nucleotides read TGTGCCAGCAGTGAGACTAGAGAGACCCAGTACTTC. Protein sequence: CASSETRETQYF. Full variable domain (missing parts from reference TRBV2 and TRBJ2-5): EPEVTQTPSHQVTQMGQEVILRCVPISNHLYFYWYRQILGQKVEFLVSFYNNEISEKSEIFDDQFSVERPDGSNFTLKIRSTKLEDSAMYFCASSETRETQYFGPGTRLLVL.

This clonotype was detected only a few times. The rearrangement joins TRBV12-3 or TRBV12-4 to TRBJ2-1; a weak D match, TRBD1 (6 bases). Trimming stripped 3 bases from V and 7 bases from J, with 22 bases between. The length of the CDR3 is 17 residues. The CDR3 region has the DNA TGTGCCAGCAGTTTCATGGGTGCTTGGGGCCAGGGGAATGAGCAGTTCTTC. Its translation is CASSFMGAWGQGNEQFF.

The rearrangement uses TRBV5-1 and TRBJ1-2, with 7 bases aligning to TRBD1. This CDR3 has 16 residues. V lost 4 bases to trimming and J lost 0 bases; unmatched junction nucleotides: 9. From germline, CDR1 is SGHRS and CDR2 YFSETQ. CDR3 coding DNA: TGCGCCAGCAGCCCGACAGGGTGGTCTCCTAACTATGGCTACACCTTC. Encoded protein: CASSPTGWSPNYGYTF.

This clonotype has just a few counts. The gene calls are TRBV5-6 and TRBJ1-1; unclear D gene. CDR1 and CDR2 (germline): SGHDT, YYEEEE. The CDR3 has 13 amino acids. The V end was cut by 4 bases, the J end by 2 bases, with 9 bases between. For the CDR3, the DNA is TGTGCCAGCAGCCCGACGGATAACACTGAAGCTTTCTTT. Translation: CASSPTDNTEAFF.

The chain recombines TRBV27 with TRBJ1-1; possibly TRBD1 for D (6 bases). Per the germline V gene, CDR1 is MNHEY and CDR2 is SMNVEV (reference sequence). The V gene lost 5 bases and the J gene lost 0 bases, with 16 bases spanning the gap. This CDR3 is 16 amino acids long. The DNA for the CDR3 is TGTGCCAGCAGTCCGCAGGGGCTGTGGGTGAACACTGAAGCTTTCTTT. Amino acids: CASSPQGLWVNTEAFF.

The chain uses TRBV20-1 and TRBJ2-1; the match to TRBD2 covers 13 bases. Looked up from germline, CDR1 is DFQATT and CDR2 is SNEGSKA (reference sequence). The ends lost 6 bases at V and 9 bases at J; junction bases unmatched: 14. CDR3 size: 16 residues. The CDR3 DNA reads as TGCAGTGCACAATCCGCTGGGACTAGCGGGGTTACTGAGCAGTTCTTC. The encoded protein is CSAQSAGTSGVTEQFF.

The sample holds a few counts of this clonotype. The chain combines TRBV12-3 or TRBV12-4 with TRBJ1-5; D is unresolved. This CDR3 spans 14 amino acids. The V end was cut by 4 bases, the J end by 6 bases, with 13 bases between. CDR3 loop: CASSWVVEGQPQHF. For the CDR3, the DNA is TGTGCCAGCAGTTGGGTAGTAGAGGGTCAGCCCCAGCATTTT.

In its sample, this clonotype was seen a few times. The J gene is TRBJ2-3, the V gene TRBV4-3; perhaps TRBD1 as D (6 bases). Germline CDR1 and CDR2: LGHNA and YSLEER. The CDR3 loop spans 16 amino acids. Deletions cut 1 base from V and 2 bases from J, with 13 bases between. The DNA of the CDR3 is TGCGCCAGCAGCCAAGGGGCAAACAGGGTCACAGATACGCAGTATTTT. Encoded protein: CASSQGANRVTDTQYF.

This clonotype was recorded many times. The chain joins TRBV12-3 or TRBV12-4 to TRBJ1-5; tentative D call: TRBD1 (6 bases). This CDR3 has 16 residues. V dropped 3 bases and J dropped 11 bases, with 23 bases sitting between them. CDR3 residues: CASSLGGGTPRGAQHF. CDR3 DNA: TGTGCCAGCAGTTTGGGGGGGGGAACACCCAGGGGCGCCCAGCATTTT.

This clonotype showed up many times. In DNA, the CDR3 is TGCGCCAGCAGCCCGGACGGGAACACCGGGGAGCTGTTTTTT. Amino acids: CASSPDGNTGELFF. The V gene is TRBV5-1, the J gene TRBJ2-2; D uncertain. CDR1 and CDR2 from the germline V gene are SGHRS and YFSETQ. The CDR3 covers 14 residues. V lost 4 bases and J lost 1, with 8 bases in between.

The J gene is TRBJ1-6, the V gene TRBV28; 8 bases fit TRBD1. Germline V lookup: CDR1 MDHEN, CDR2 SYDVKM. Trimming cost V 5 bases and J 14 bases; bases outside gene matches: 11. The CDR3 runs 14 residues. The CDR3 spells CASSGAGGSLALHF. The DNA for the CDR3 is TGTGCCAGCAGTGGGGCAGGGGGCTCTCTGGCCCTCCACTTT. Together with reference TRBV28 and TRBJ1-6, the CDR3 gives the full variable domain: DVKVTQSSRYLVKRTGEKVFLECVQDMDHENMFWYRQDPGLGLRLIYFSYDVKMKEKGDIPEGYSVSREKKERFSLILESASTNQTSMYLCASSGAGGSLALHFGNGTRLTVT.

This chain links TRBV5-5 with TRBJ2-7; the match to TRBD1 covers 7 bases. The CDR3 totals 15 residues. The V segment lost 4 bases and the J segment 2 bases; nucleotides outside the gene matches: 9. Looked up from germline, CDR1 is SGHKS and CDR2 is YYEKEE (reference sequence). Here the CDR3 DNA reads TGTGCCAGCAGCCCCAGAGCCGGGACAGCCTACGAGCAGTACTTC. Translating it yields CASSPRAGTAYEQYF.

The V and J genes are TRBV12-3 or TRBV12-4 and TRBJ2-5; possible D gene TRBD2, 5 bases. The CDR3 totals 14 residues. The germline V and J ends were trimmed by 7 bases and 2 bases, with 14 bases remaining between them. This CDR3 is CASTFVGVQETQYF. CDR3 bases: TGTGCCAGCACCTTCGTCGGGGTACAAGAGACCCAGTACTTC.

The V and J genes are TRBV13 and TRBJ1-2; no definite D call. Germline values: CDR1 PRHDT, CDR2 FYEKMQ (reference sequence). The length of the CDR3 is 13 residues. V shed 7 bases and J shed 7 bases, with 16 bases lying between them. In DNA, the CDR3 is TGTGCCAGCACCCGAGGTAGGGTGGGTGGCTACACCTTC. It translates to CASTRGRVGGYTF.

This chain joins TRBV2 and TRBJ2-7; D remains ambiguous. Germline V gene sequence: CDR1 SNHLY, CDR2 FYNNEI. The CDR3 contains 13 residues. The germline V and J ends were trimmed by 6 bases and 2 bases, with 11 bases remaining between them. DNA of the CDR3: TGTGCCAGCAGCGGCCTACAGCCCTACGAGCAGTACTTC. This codes for CASSGLQPYEQYF. Full variable domain (remainder filled in from reference TRBV2 and TRBJ2-7): EPEVTQTPSHQVTQMGQEVILRCVPISNHLYFYWYRQILGQKVEFLVSFYNNEISEKSEIFDDQFSVERPDGSNFTLKIRSTKLEDSAMYFCASSGLQPYEQYFGPGTRLTVT.

The chain joins TRBV7-2 to TRBJ1-1; 10 bases map to TRBD1. Germline CDR1 and CDR2: SGHTA and FQGNSA. V lost 5 bases to trimming and J lost 1 base; unmatched junction nucleotides: 4. The CDR3 has 15 residues. CDR3 protein: CASSRRDRGNTEAFF. The DNA for the CDR3 is TGTGCCAGCAGCCGACGGGACAGGGGGAACACTGAAGCTTTCTTT.

The V gene is TRBV20-1, the J gene TRBJ1-1; tentative D call: TRBD1 (5 bases). V was cut by 0 bases and J by 0 bases, with 8 bases left in between. The CDR3 extends over 14 amino acids. The germline gives CDR1 DFQATT, CDR2 SNEGSKA (reference sequence). The CDR3 coding sequence is TGCAGTGCTAGAGACAGGGTGGTGAACACTGAAGCTTTCTTT. Its translation: CSARDRVVNTEAFF.

This clonotype was counted only a few times. J is TRBJ2-7 and V is TRBV5-1, with 9 nucleotides matching TRBD1. The V gene end was trimmed by 3 bases and the J gene end by 3 bases; junction bases not matched to a gene: 7. The CDR3 covers 15 residues. The germline CDR1 and CDR2 sequences are SGHRS and YFSETQ. The DNA for the CDR3 is TGCGCCAGCAGCTCCCGGGACAGGGTAAACTACGAGCAGTACTTC. As protein: CASSSRDRVNYEQYF. The variable domain in full, completed from reference TRBV5-1 and TRBJ2-7, reads KAGVTQTPRYLIKTRGQQVTLSCSPISGHRSVSWYQQTPGQGLQFLFEYFSETQRNKGNFPGRFSGRQFSNSRSEMNVSTLELGDSALYLCASSSRDRVNYEQYFGPGTRLTVT.

The V gene is TRBV5-6, the J gene TRBJ2-7, with D uncertain. The CDR3 consists of 13 residues. Germline V gene data show CDR1 as SGHDT and CDR2 as YYEEEE. V was trimmed by 4 bases and J by 3 bases, leaving 11 bases between them. DNA for the CDR3: TGTGCCAGCAGCCCGTCTGGGATCTACGAGCAGTACGTC. Protein: CASSPSGIYEQYV.

This clonotype has just a few counts. The chain links TRBV20-1 to TRBJ2-5; 11 bases agree with TRBD2. The germline V gene encodes CDR1 DFQATT and CDR2 SNEGSKA (reference sequence). V trimming: 5 bases; J trimming: 5 bases; junction bases outside the gene matches: 7. This CDR3 region has 14 residues. The CDR3, as DNA: TGCAGTGCTGGGCTGACTAGCGGGGTGGAGACCCAGTACTTC. Translating it yields CSAGLTSGVETQYF.

The chain couples TRBV7-2 to TRBJ1-6; 7 nucleotides align to TRBD1. The CDR3 loop spans 15 amino acids. The V segment lost 2 bases and the J segment 9 bases; nucleotides outside the gene matches: 7. Germline CDR1 is SGHTA and CDR2 is FQGNSA. The CDR3 loop reads CASSLRGRGISPLHF. As DNA, the CDR3 is TGTGCCAGCAGCTTACGGGGCAGGGGGATTTCACCCCTCCACTTT. Using reference TRBV7-2 and TRBJ1-6 for the parts outside the CDR3, the full variable domain is GAGVSQSPSNKVTEKGKDVELRCDPISGHTALYWYRQSLGQGLEFLIYFQGNSAPDKSGLPSDRFSAERTGGSVSTLTIQRTQQEDSAVYLCASSLRGRGISPLHFGNGTRLTVT.

This clonotype was picked up a small number of times. The rearrangement links TRBV28 to TRBJ2-1; the D gene could be TRBD1 or TRBD2 (5 bases each). CDR1 and CDR2 from the germline V gene are MDHEN and SYDVKM. The V and J ends lost 6 bases and 7 bases respectively, with 16 bases between them. The CDR3 contains 14 residues. CDR3 coding DNA: TGTGCCAGCAGGTTGGGACGGTTTAGGAATGAGCAGTTCTTC. Amino acids: CASRLGRFRNEQFF.

This clonotype has a handful of counts. The chain is built from TRBV7-6 and TRBJ1-3, with a tentative D call TRBD1 (6 bases). Trimming shortened V by 5 bases and J by 9 bases, and 14 bases separated the two germline ends. Germline V gene lookup returns CDR1 SGHVS and CDR2 FNYEAQ. This CDR3 region has 13 residues. The CDR3 bases are TGTGCCAGCAGCGGCCAGGGGAAGGCCACCATATATTTT. This codes for CASSGQGKATIYF.

This clonotype was observed many times. The V call is TRBV12-3 or TRBV12-4, the J call TRBJ2-7, with D perhaps TRBD1 (6 bases). The CDR3 runs 15 residues. The V and J ends lost 3 bases and 3 bases respectively, with 15 bases between them. The CDR3 DNA is TGTGCCAGCAGTTTGTCGCCGGGGACAATCTACGAGCAGTACTTC. This codes for CASSLSPGTIYEQYF.

This clonotype has a count of ten or more. CDR3 protein: CAIKDSGGAGNEQFF. The CDR3 nucleotides are TGTGCCATCAAAGATAGCGGGGGGGCTGGCAATGAGCAGTTCTTC. V is TRBV10-3 and J is TRBJ2-1; 11 bases agree with TRBD2. The V segment lost 7 bases and the J segment 6 bases; nucleotides outside the gene matches: 8. Germline V CDR1 and CDR2: ENHRY, SYGVKD. The CDR3 extends over 15 amino acids.

The J gene is TRBJ2-6, the V gene TRBV4-1; tentatively, D is TRBD2 (6 bases). V shed 1 base and J shed 2 bases, with 9 bases lying between them. The CDR3 loop spans 16 amino acids. Germline CDR1 is MGHRA and CDR2 is YSYEKL. CDR3 coding DNA: TGCGCCAGCAGCCAAGTGCCGGGGGCTGGGGCCAACGTCCTGACTTTC. Its translation is CASSQVPGAGANVLTF.

The rearrangement joins TRBV20-1 to TRBJ2-3, with 8 bases lining up with TRBD2. CDR1 and CDR2 (germline): DFQATT, SNEGSKA (reference sequence). The CDR3 spans 14 residues. V gave up 5 bases and J gave up 1 base; unmatched junction bases: 5. The CDR3 nucleotides are TGCAGTGCTCACGGGACTAGGGGCACAGATACGCAGTATTTT. This encodes CSAHGTRGTDTQYF.